Listed here is a single TCR beta chain. As yet, its antigen is unknown. The data derive from a study of cytotoxic CD8 clonotypes in ibrutinib-treated CLL. Study at large: Of the patients, 11 were relapsed/refractory, roughly 16 treatment-naive and about 17 IGHV unmutated. Samples had a mean of around 250,000 productive templates and some 88,000 productive rearrangements. The study's findings and limits: Against age-matched healthy donors, baseline clonality ran higher and tracked circulating CD8+ T-cell counts.

The targeted sequencing depth was 1 in 200,000 to 1 in 1 million T cells. The table came from immunoSEQ multiplex PCR; TCRdb's copy has only in-frame clones and leaves some out. The table shows about 25,000 clones, with 55% to 70% occurring only once. Germline V gene data show CDR1 as SGHRS and CDR2 as YFSETQ. J gave up 5 bases and V 4 bases, and 7 bases lay outside the gene matches. CDR3 length: 17 residues. The rearrangement links TRBV5-1 to TRBJ2-3; TRBD2 agrees at 16 bases. The sequence derives from a human donor with chronic lymphocytic leukemia. The sequences come from PBMCs, collected at disease progression, from a patient treated with ibrutinib. The CDR3 sequence is CASSPGLAGGPRDTQYF. The DNA of the CDR3 is TGCGCCAGCAGCCCGGGACTAGCGGGGGGGCCAAGAGATACGCAGTATTTT.